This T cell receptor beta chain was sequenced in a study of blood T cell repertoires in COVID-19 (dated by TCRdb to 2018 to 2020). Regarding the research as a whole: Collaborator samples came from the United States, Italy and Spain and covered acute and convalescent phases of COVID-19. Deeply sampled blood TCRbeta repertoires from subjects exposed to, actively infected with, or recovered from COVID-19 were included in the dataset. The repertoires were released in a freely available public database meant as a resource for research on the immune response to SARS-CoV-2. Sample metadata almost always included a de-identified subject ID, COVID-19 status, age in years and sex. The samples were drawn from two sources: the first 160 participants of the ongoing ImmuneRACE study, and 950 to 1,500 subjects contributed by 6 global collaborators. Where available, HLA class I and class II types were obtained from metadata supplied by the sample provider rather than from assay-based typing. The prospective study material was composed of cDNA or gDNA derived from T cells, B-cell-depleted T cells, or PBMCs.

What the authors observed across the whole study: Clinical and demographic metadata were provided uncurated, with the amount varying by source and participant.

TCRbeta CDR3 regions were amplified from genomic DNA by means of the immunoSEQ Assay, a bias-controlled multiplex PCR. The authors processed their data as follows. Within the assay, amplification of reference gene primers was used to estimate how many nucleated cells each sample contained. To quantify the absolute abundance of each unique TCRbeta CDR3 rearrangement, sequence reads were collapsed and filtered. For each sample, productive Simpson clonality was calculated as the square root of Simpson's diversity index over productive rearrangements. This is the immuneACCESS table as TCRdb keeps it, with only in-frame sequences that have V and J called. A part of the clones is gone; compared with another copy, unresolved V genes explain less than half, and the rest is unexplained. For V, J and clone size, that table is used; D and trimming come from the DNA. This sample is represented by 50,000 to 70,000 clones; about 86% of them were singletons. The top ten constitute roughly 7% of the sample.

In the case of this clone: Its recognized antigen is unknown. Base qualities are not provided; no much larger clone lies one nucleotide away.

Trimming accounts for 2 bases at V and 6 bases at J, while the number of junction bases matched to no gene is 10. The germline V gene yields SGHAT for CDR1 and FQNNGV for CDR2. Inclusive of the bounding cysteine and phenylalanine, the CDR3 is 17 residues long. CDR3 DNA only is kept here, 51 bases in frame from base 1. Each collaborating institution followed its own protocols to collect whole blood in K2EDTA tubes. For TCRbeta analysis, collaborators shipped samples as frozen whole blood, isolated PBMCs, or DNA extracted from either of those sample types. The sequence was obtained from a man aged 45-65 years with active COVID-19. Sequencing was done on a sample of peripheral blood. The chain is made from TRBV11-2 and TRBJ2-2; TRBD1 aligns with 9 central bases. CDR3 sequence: CASSLIGDREVSGELFF. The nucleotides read TGTGCCAGCAGCTTAATAGGGGACAGGGAAGTTTCCGGGGAGCTGTTTTTT.